This T cell receptor beta chain was retrieved from a study of PD-1 blockade in classical Hodgkin lymphoma. As concerns this clone: No antigen is known for it.

Time point here: cycle 4 day 1 (C4D1), after 5 to 7 weeks of nivolumab. Relapse after autologous stem cell transplantation occurred in every patient, and brentuximab vedotin exposure varied. Profiling relied on immunoSEQ multiplex PCR, and the TCRdb table lists in-frame clones only, not all of them. The table includes roughly 42,000 clones, 69% detected once. The V end lost 3 bases, the J end lost 2 bases, and 17 bases lay between the germline ends. Germline CDR1 SGHTS, CDR2 YDEGEE. The CDR3 is 16 residues long. Regarding the study as a whole: Reports indicated that newly diagnosed patients had lower baseline TCR diversity than healthy donors did.

J is TRBJ1-1 and V is TRBV5-8; the D gene is possibly TRBD1 (5 bases). The material was peripheral blood mononuclear cells (PBMCs), obtained before the fourth cycle of nivolumab. The TCR originated in a human donor with classical Hodgkin lymphoma. The CDR3 region is CASSWGGKITNTEAFF. CDR3 DNA sequence: TGTGCCAGCAGCTGGGGGGGTAAAATTACAAACACTGAAGCTTTCTTT.